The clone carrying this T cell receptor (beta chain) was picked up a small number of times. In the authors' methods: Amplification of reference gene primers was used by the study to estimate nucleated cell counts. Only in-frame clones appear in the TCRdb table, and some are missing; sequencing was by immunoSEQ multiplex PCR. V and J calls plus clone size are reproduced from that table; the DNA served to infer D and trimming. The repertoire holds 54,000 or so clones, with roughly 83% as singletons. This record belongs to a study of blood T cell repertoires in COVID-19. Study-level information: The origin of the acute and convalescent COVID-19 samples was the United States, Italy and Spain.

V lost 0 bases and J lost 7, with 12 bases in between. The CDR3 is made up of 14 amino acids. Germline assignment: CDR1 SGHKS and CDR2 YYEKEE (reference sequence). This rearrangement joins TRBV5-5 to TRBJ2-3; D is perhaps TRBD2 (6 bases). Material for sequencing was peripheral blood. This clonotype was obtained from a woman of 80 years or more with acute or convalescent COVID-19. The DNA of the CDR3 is TGTGCCAGCAGCTTGGAGGAGGGGCGGAATACGCAGTATTTT. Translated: CASSLEEGRNTQYF.